The 22 T cell receptor beta chains below come from one sample, sequenced in a study of shared clonotypes between healthy human individuals. The method was immunoSEQ multiplex PCR; TCRdb's version includes in-frame clones alone and lacks a portion of them. The sample holds a few million clones; approximately 90% are singletons and the top ten take 0.14%. The sample taken for sequencing was naive CD4+ T cells sorted from blood. Documented subset: CD45RA+ positively selected. The source of these receptors is a man aged 18 to 29 in good health.

The chain employs TRBV10-3 and TRBJ2-7, with D perhaps assigned TRBD1 or TRBD2 (5 bases each). V was shortened by 3 bases and J by 7 bases, with 7 bases between the two germline ends. This CDR3 is 11 amino acids long. Germline V gives CDR1 ENHRY, CDR2 SYGVKD. The CDR3 loop is CAISDWGEQYF. The DNA of the CDR3 is TGTGCCATCAGTGACTGGGGGGAGCAGTACTTC.

The V gene is TRBV2, the J gene TRBJ1-4; TRBD1 might be the D (6 bases). This CDR3 has 15 residues. The germline V gene encodes CDR1 SNHLY and CDR2 FYNNEI. V lost 4 bases to trimming and J lost 6 bases, with 15 bases between them. CDR3 DNA: TGTGCCAGCAGTGGTCAGGGGACGGGAGATGAAAAACTGTTTTTT. It is translated as CASSGQGTGDEKLFF.

About this clone: This specimen includes other DNA sequences encoding the same CDR3. The chain employs TRBV6-5 and TRBJ2-2; no firm D call. Germline V CDR1 and CDR2: MNHEY, SVGAGI. The V end was cut by 5 bases, the J end by 4 bases, with 5 bases between. CDR3 length: 12 amino acids. The CDR3 protein is CASSPRTGELFF. The CDR3 DNA sequence: TGTGCCAGCAGTCCCCGCACCGGGGAGCTGTTTTTT.

The chain carries TRBV2 and TRBJ2-7; 9 nucleotides agree with TRBD1. V lost 6 bases, J lost 2 bases, and 11 bases stayed unmatched. CDR3 length: 16 residues. The germline gives CDR1 SNHLY, CDR2 FYNNEI. CDR3: CASSRTPGQGAYEQYF. CDR3 bases: TGTGCCAGCAGCAGAACCCCGGGACAGGGAGCCTACGAGCAGTACTTC.

This clone was seen only a few times. This rearrangement joins TRBV19 to TRBJ1-4; 8 bases map to TRBD1. Looked up from germline, CDR1 is LNHDA and CDR2 is SQIVND (reference sequence). Germline trimming cut 6 bases from V and 7 bases from J; bases unmatched to any gene: 7. The CDR3 totals 14 residues. CDR3 sequence reads: CASRGQGVIEKLFF. CDR3 nucleotide sequence: TGTGCCAGTAGAGGACAGGGTGTGATTGAAAAACTGTTTTTT.

This sequence joins TRBV12-5 and TRBJ2-1; possibly TRBD1 for D (6 bases). The germline V gene has CDR1 LGHNT and CDR2 FRNRAP. The CDR3 extends over 16 amino acids. V was cut by 1 base and J by 2 bases, with 12 bases left in between. CDR3 bases: TGTGCTAGTGGTTTGGCCCAGGGGCAGACCTACAATGAGCAGTTCTTC. Translation: CASGLAQGQTYNEQFF.

The CDR3 coding sequence is TGCGCCAGCAGCCAAGATAGAGCAGGGGTGGGCGGCTACACCTTC. Translation gives CASSQDRAGVGGYTF. The rearrangement links TRBV4-1 to TRBJ1-2, with a weak D call TRBD1 (6 bases). Germline V gene lookup returns CDR1 MGHRA and CDR2 YSYEKL. The CDR3 contains 15 residues. V gave up 0 bases and J gave up 8 bases, with 16 bases separating them.

The chain joins TRBV29-1 to TRBJ2-3; D is perhaps TRBD1 or TRBD2 (5 bases each). There are 13 residues in the CDR3. V lost 2 bases to trimming and J lost 2 bases, with 8 bases between them. CDR1 and CDR2 (germline): SQVTM, ANQGSEA. The CDR3 DNA reads as TGCAGCGTTGAAAGGGACCCCACAGATACGCAGTATTTT. Its protein product is CSVERDPTDTQYF.

The rearrangement joins TRBV7-2 to TRBJ2-1; 7 bases are shared with TRBD2. This CDR3 spans 13 amino acids. The V gene's germline CDR1 is SGHTA and CDR2 FQGNSA. Trimming removed 6 bases from V and 5 bases from J; junction bases left unmatched: 4. The CDR3 DNA sequence: TGTGCCAGCAGATCAGGACTAGACAATGAGCAGTTCTTC. It yields the protein CASRSGLDNEQFF.

This chain joins TRBV6-6 and TRBJ2-3; a possible D gene is TRBD1 (6 bases). The length of the CDR3 is 15 residues. CDR1 and CDR2 from the germline V gene are MNHNY and SVGAGI (reference sequence). Deletions cut 2 bases from V and 2 bases from J, with 11 bases between. The CDR3 loop is CASSYENRATDTQYF. CDR3 sequence (DNA): TGTGCCAGCAGTTACGAGAACAGGGCCACAGATACGCAGTATTTT.

This chain uses TRBV7-2 with TRBJ1-6; D uncertain. The length of the CDR3 is 13 residues. V shed 5 bases and J shed 9 bases, with 11 bases lying between them. The V gene's germline CDR1 is SGHTA and CDR2 FQGNSA. CDR3 protein: CASSTNEGSPLHF. CDR3 sequence (DNA): TGTGCCAGCAGCACCAACGAGGGTTCACCCCTCCACTTT.

V gene TRBV7-9 combines with J gene TRBJ1-2; no clear D. The V gene's germline CDR1 is SEHNR and CDR2 FQNEAQ (reference sequence). V gave up 7 bases and J gave up 7 bases, with 22 bases separating them. The length of the CDR3 is 15 residues. CDR3: CASTPTWMYPPGYTF. The CDR3, as DNA: TGTGCCAGCACCCCGACCTGGATGTATCCCCCTGGCTACACCTTC.

The V and J genes are TRBV6-5 and TRBJ1-2; D is ambiguous. From germline, CDR1 is MNHEY and CDR2 SVGAGI. The CDR3 contains 14 residues. Trimming left V 5 bases short and J 8 bases short, with 18 bases between. CDR3 DNA: TGTGCCAGCAGTCCCCGGGCTCGCTCTATGGGCTACACCTTC. This sequence encodes CASSPRARSMGYTF.

With regard to this clone: The junction shows a germline mismatch at one end, possibly a read error. The sample has other DNA sequences that encode this CDR3 too. The chain employs TRBV30 and TRBJ2-5; 7 bases agree with TRBD2. CDR3 size: 15 residues. Germline-derived CDR1 and CDR2 are GTSNPN and SVGIG (reference sequence). This CDR3 reads CAWSITSVGRETQYF. The CDR3 DNA sequence: TGTGCCTGGAGTATAACTAGCGTGGGCCGAGAGACTCAGTACTTC.

This rearrangement joins TRBV19 to TRBJ1-5; D gene uncertain. The CDR3 is 13 residues long. CDR1 is LNHDA and CDR2 is SQIVND in the germline V gene (reference sequence). With 6 bases removed from V and 5 bases from J, the gap between germline ends came to 11 bases. The CDR3 sequence: CASRRTVDQPQHF. The CDR3 DNA sequence: TGTGCCAGTAGACGGACGGTTGATCAGCCCCAGCATTTT.

The chain couples TRBV5-4 to TRBJ2-7, with TRBD1 identical over 7 bases. Germline V lookup: CDR1 SGHNT, CDR2 YYREEE (reference sequence). This CDR3 comprises 14 residues. The V segment lost 4 bases and the J segment 1 base; nucleotides outside the gene matches: 5. CDR3 in DNA: TGTGCCAGCAGCCGTCGACAGGGATCCTACGAGCAGTACTTC. As protein: CASSRRQGSYEQYF.

This clone was counted once. The chain recombines TRBV15 with TRBJ1-6; D not certain. Trimming cost V 0 bases and J 0 bases, with 12 bases left between them. From germline, CDR1 is LNHNV and CDR2 YYDKDF (reference sequence). This CDR3 region has 18 residues. CDR3 nucleotide sequence: TGTGCCACCAGCAGAGATCGATCCGGGAGCTCCTATAATTCACCCCTCCACTTT. Protein sequence: CATSRDRSGSSYNSPLHF.

V gene TRBV10-2 combines with J gene TRBJ2-7; 10 bases map to TRBD1. The CDR3 is made up of 15 amino acids. Germline-derived CDR1 and CDR2 are WSHSY and SAAADI. The ends lost 3 bases at V and 6 bases at J; junction bases unmatched: 8. The CDR3 loop is CASSDPGQGFGEQYF. CDR3 coding DNA: TGCGCCAGCAGTGATCCGGGACAGGGGTTTGGCGAGCAGTACTTC.

The chain links TRBV30 to TRBJ2-7; no firm D call. Trimming removed 3 bases from V and 3 bases from J, with 6 bases in between. CDR1 is GTSNPN and CDR2 is SVGIG in the germline V gene (reference sequence). The CDR3 runs 11 residues. The CDR3 loop reads CAWSDLYEQYF. CDR3 nucleotides: TGTGCCTGGAGCGACCTCTACGAGCAGTACTTC.

The chain is built from TRBV19 and TRBJ1-1; TRBD1 might be the D (5 bases). CDR3 length: 17 residues. The germline gives CDR1 LNHDA, CDR2 SQIVND (reference sequence). Trimming took 3 bases from V and 0 from J, leaving 17 bases between them. CDR3 sequence reads: CASSMRTAGRMNTEAFF. CDR3 DNA sequence: TGTGCCAGTAGTATGCGGACCGCAGGGCGGATGAACACTGAAGCTTTCTTT.

This rearrangement joins TRBV19 to TRBJ1-2; no reliable D call. The V gene's germline CDR1 is LNHDA and CDR2 SQIVND (reference sequence). This CDR3 is built from 12 residues. V lost 9 bases and J 4 bases, leaving 12 bases between the germline ends. The CDR3 here is CASRENSYGYTF. The CDR3 DNA follows: TGTGCCAGCCGGGAAAACAGCTATGGCTACACCTTC.

This clone was counted a single time. This sequence joins TRBV2 and TRBJ1-1; D is unclear. Germline values: CDR1 SNHLY, CDR2 FYNNEI. The CDR3 consists of 15 residues. V shed 2 bases and J shed 1 base, with 11 bases lying between them. CDR3 sequence reads: CASSEPSLGNTEAFF. CDR3 bases: TGTGCCAGCAGTGAACCCTCCTTGGGGAACACTGAAGCTTTCTTT.